Sequencing of this T cell receptor (beta chain) was carried out in a study of prognosis after radiotherapy for stage I lung cancer. Amplification of the TCR beta CDR3 (from genomic DNA) was done by two-round multiplex PCR. Primers specific to each TRBV and TRBJ gene drove first-round PCR. TCRdb reprocessed the multiplex PCR reads with MiXCR, giving one entry per CDR3 protein. The sample has around 59,000 distinct CDR3 sequences; 26% are singletons. All patients showed node-negative disease on CT and PET/CT and lacked prior chemotherapy, radiotherapy or other malignancies. This clonotype appeared many times. The CDR3 sequence is 13 residues long. CDR1 and CDR2 from the germline V gene are DFQATT and SNEGSKA (reference sequence). Trimming cost V 7 bases and J 3 bases, with 10 bases left between them.

This clonotype was obtained from a donor of 50 years or more with non-small cell lung cancer. This chain connects TRBV20-1 to TRBJ1-6, with D unresolved. Sample: PBMCs, taken before or after stereotactic body radiation therapy (not recorded which). CDR3 sequence: CSGSGNYNSPLHF. In nucleotides, the CDR3 is TGCAGTGGGTCCGGCAACTATAATTCACCCCTCCACTTT.